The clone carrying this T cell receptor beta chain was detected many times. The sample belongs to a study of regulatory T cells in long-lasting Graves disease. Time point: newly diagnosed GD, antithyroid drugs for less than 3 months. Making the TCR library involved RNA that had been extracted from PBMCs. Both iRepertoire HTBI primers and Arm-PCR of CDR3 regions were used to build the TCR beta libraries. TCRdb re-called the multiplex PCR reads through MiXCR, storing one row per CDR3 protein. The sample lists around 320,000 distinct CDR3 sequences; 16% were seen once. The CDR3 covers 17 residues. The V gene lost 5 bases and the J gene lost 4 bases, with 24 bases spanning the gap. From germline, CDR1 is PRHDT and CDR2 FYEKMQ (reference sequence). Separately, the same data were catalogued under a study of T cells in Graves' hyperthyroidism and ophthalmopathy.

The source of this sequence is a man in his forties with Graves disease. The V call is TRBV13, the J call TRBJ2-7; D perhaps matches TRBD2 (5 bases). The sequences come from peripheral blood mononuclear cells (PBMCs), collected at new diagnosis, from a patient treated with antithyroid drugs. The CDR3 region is CASSPSPAEGRWYEQYF. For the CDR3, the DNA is TGTGCCAGCAGCCCTAGCCCCGCTGAGGGCCGCTGGTACGAGCAGTACTTC.